These 10 T cell receptor beta chains were sequenced from one sample in a study of blood T cell repertoires in COVID-19. The repertoire was sequenced with immunoSEQ multiplex PCR; TCRdb's copy has only in-frame clones and lacks some. The table shows about 270,000 clones, with approximately 86% occurring only once. Sample: peripheral blood. These receptors originate from a man aged 35 to 55 with active or convalescent COVID-19.

The rearrangement uses TRBV6-5 and TRBJ1-5; possibly TRBD1 for D (5 bases). This CDR3 contains 13 residues. The V end was cut by 4 bases, the J end by 7 bases, with 11 bases between. Per germline, CDR1 MNHEY and CDR2 SVGAGI. Here the CDR3 reads CASSSWGGQPQHF. The CDR3 DNA sequence: TGTGCCAGCAGTTCCTGGGGCGGACAGCCCCAGCATTTT.

This chain uses TRBV29-1 with TRBJ2-5, with 16 bases lining up with TRBD2. Trimming took 6 bases from V and 5 from J; bases not matched to a gene: 15. There are 18 residues in the CDR3. Germline lookup yields CDR1 SQVTM and CDR2 ANQGSEA. DNA for the CDR3: TGCAGCGTCTCCCCGGGACTAGCGGGAGGGGTTAAGCAGGAGACCCAGTACTTC. Residues: CSVSPGLAGGVKQETQYF.

This clone was counted between two and nine times. The chain is built from TRBV19 and TRBJ1-5; TRBD1 matches 7 bases. CDR1 and CDR2 (germline): LNHDA, SQIVND (reference sequence). The CDR3 totals 16 residues. V lost 4 bases, J lost 1 base, and 7 bases stayed unmatched. The CDR3 sequence is CASSKTGAVSNQPQHF. The CDR3 DNA is TGTGCCAGTAGTAAAACAGGGGCCGTGAGCAATCAGCCCCAGCATTTT.

J is TRBJ2-5 and V is TRBV19, with TRBD1 matching over 9 bases. V shed 5 bases and J 2 bases; nucleotides not matched to a gene: 3. This CDR3 has 14 residues. Germline values: CDR1 LNHDA, CDR2 SQIVND (reference sequence). The CDR3 bases are TGTGCCAGTAGTCAGACAGGGGGACAAGAGACCCAGTACTTC. Protein product: CASSQTGGQETQYF.

This chain links TRBV10-1 with TRBJ1-5, with D perhaps matching TRBD1 (5 bases). Trimming took off 6 bases at V and 3 bases at J, with 12 bases between the two ends. CDR3 length equals 14 residues. Looked up from germline, CDR1 is WNHNN and CDR2 is SYGVQD (reference sequence). Written as DNA, the CDR3 is TGCGCCAGCAGCCCCGACAGAATCAATCAGCCCCAGCATTTT. This codes for CASSPDRINQPQHF.

The chain recombines TRBV5-5 with TRBJ2-7, with TRBD1 matching over 8 bases. With V trimmed by 4 bases and J by 7 bases, 13 bases remained unmatched. This CDR3 is 15 amino acids long. From germline, CDR1 is SGHKS and CDR2 YYEKEE (reference sequence). In DNA, the CDR3 is TGTGCCAGCAGCCGCCAAGGGACAGGTTCTTGGGAGCAGTACTTC. Encoded protein: CASSRQGTGSWEQYF.

The chain uses TRBV10-2 and TRBJ2-1, with 9 bases matching TRBD2. The CDR3 has 15 amino acids. The J segment lost 0 bases and the V segment lost 8 bases, leaving 5 bases of the junction unmatched. The germline CDR1 and CDR2 sequences are WSHSY and SAAADI. The chain's CDR3 is CASASGASSYNEQFF. DNA for the CDR3: TGCGCCAGCGCTAGCGGGGCGAGCTCCTACAATGAGCAGTTCTTC.

The chain carries TRBV28 and TRBJ1-4; tentative D call: TRBD1 (5 bases). V was trimmed by 7 bases and J by 8 bases, leaving 20 bases between them. The CDR3 is made up of 15 amino acids. Germline V gene data show CDR1 as MDHEN and CDR2 as SYDVKM. The CDR3 DNA follows: TGTGCCAGCATCCCCGGGGGGAGGGGAGGCGAAAAACTGTTTTTT. Amino acid sequence: CASIPGGRGGEKLFF.

The V gene is TRBV6-1, the J gene TRBJ2-7; maybe TRBD1 (5 bases). Trimming took 3 bases from V and 5 from J, leaving 11 bases between them. This CDR3 is built from 13 residues. Germline V gene data show CDR1 as MNHNS and CDR2 as SASEGT. CDR3 nucleotide sequence: TGTGCCAGCAGTGACCAGGGTACGGACGAGCAGTACTTC. Translated: CASSDQGTDEQYF.

V usage is TRBV2 and J usage is TRBJ2-6, with D tentatively TRBD2 (6 bases). Trimming pared 10 bases from V and 0 bases from J, leaving 13 bases between. CDR1 is SNHLY and CDR2 is FYNNEI in the germline V gene. CDR3 size: 15 residues. The CDR3 loop is CAIFGGISGANVLTF. The CDR3, as DNA: TGTGCCATCTTCGGAGGGATCTCTGGGGCCAACGTCCTGACTTTC.